These 13 T cell receptor beta chains originate from one sample sequenced in a study of Ad26.COV2.S vaccination and SARS-CoV-2 variants (dated by TCRdb to the early 2020s). The sample's treatment or condition label is to be understood as: around 19 received Ad26.COV2.S at low or high dose, single or two shots; five or six received placebo; per-sample allocation not given. For vaccine and placebo recipients, the sequenced repertoires came from samples collected on day 63 after the first injection. The receptor library was made with the immunoSEQ multiplex PCR assay. Not all clones reach the TCRdb copy of this immuneACCESS table, which keeps in-frame sequences only. Checked studies attribute under half of the gap to unresolved V genes and leave the rest unexplained. The sample table contains 380,000 or so clones; only one count was recorded for roughly 90% of them. Of the sample, 9.5% to 12% falls within the top ten clones.

Source: peripheral blood, taken in a trial of Ad26.COV2.S vaccine versus placebo. These receptors all stem from a person between 18 and 65 years old who received the Ad26.COV2.S COVID-19 vaccine or a placebo.

The chain is built from TRBV3-1 (or the pseudogene TRBV3-2) and TRBJ1-5, with D unresolved. Trimming stripped 1 base from V and 3 bases from J, with 7 bases between. CDR1 is LGHDT, CDR2 YNNKEL, per germline (reference sequence). The CDR3 runs 14 residues. The CDR3 DNA is TGTGCCAGCAGCCAAGTGGGGTACAATCAGCCCCAGCATTTT. It yields the protein CASSQVGYNQPQHF.

The CDR3 is CASRGQGNTGELFF. In nucleotides, the CDR3 is TGTGCCAGCAGGGGACAGGGGAACACCGGGGAGCTGTTTTTT. The chain has TRBV27 and TRBJ2-2, with 9 bases lining up with TRBD1. CDR1 and CDR2 (germline): MNHEY, SMNVEV (reference sequence). The CDR3 extends over 14 amino acids. With 6 bases clipped from V and 1 base from J, the junction kept 0 bases outside the gene matches.

V usage is TRBV5-1 and J usage is TRBJ1-2, with 10 bases fitting TRBD1. Germline loops: CDR1 SGHRS, CDR2 YFSETQ. The CDR3 is 13 residues long. Trimming cost V 5 bases and J 8 bases; bases outside gene matches: 6. The CDR3 DNA reads as TGCGCCAGCAGGCAGGGACAGGGGCAGGGCTACACCTTC. Encoded protein: CASRQGQGQGYTF.

The sample holds a few counts of this clone. J is TRBJ2-3 and V is TRBV5-1, with 9 bases lining up with TRBD2. Germline loops: CDR1 SGHRS, CDR2 YFSETQ. Trimming took 6 bases from V and 2 from J; bases not matched to a gene: 1. CDR3 length equals 13 residues. The CDR3 nucleotides are TGCGCCAGCACTAGCGGGGCCACAGATACGCAGTATTTT. It is translated as CASTSGATDTQYF.

The chain carries TRBV27 and TRBJ2-7; TRBD1 matches at 9 bases. CDR3 length: 14 amino acids. The junction had 5 bases not matched to a gene; V was cut back by 3 bases and J by 5 bases. The germline V gene encodes CDR1 MNHEY and CDR2 SMNVEV (reference sequence). Here the CDR3 reads CASSFSGTGNEQYF. CDR3 bases: TGTGCCAGCAGTTTCTCCGGGACAGGGAACGAGCAGTACTTC.

The genes are TRBV9 and TRBJ1-1, with 7 positions matching TRBD1. With 2 bases clipped from V and 0 bases from J, the junction kept 7 bases outside the gene matches. CDR1 and CDR2 (germline): SGDLS, YYNGEE. This CDR3 is 16 amino acids long. The CDR3 sequence is CASSVGQASLNTEAFF. The CDR3 DNA reads as TGTGCCAGCAGCGTTGGACAGGCGTCTTTGAACACTGAAGCTTTCTTT.

The rearrangement joins TRBV27 to TRBJ2-2; no firm D call. The CDR3 consists of 15 residues. Germline V gene data show CDR1 as MNHEY and CDR2 as SMNVEV (reference sequence). Trimming shortened V by 4 bases and J by 3 bases, and 12 bases separated the two germline ends. CDR3 DNA sequence: TGTGCCAGCAGTTCCATATTGCGCGACACCGGGGAGCTGTTTTTT. Its translation: CASSSILRDTGELFF.

Regarding this clone: This may arise from a read error, as a much more abundant clone is one base away. The same CDR3 is also encoded by other DNA sequences in this sample. V gene TRBV5-4 combines with J gene TRBJ1-1, with 9 bases lining up with TRBD1. CDR1 is SGHNT and CDR2 is YYREEE in the germline V gene (reference sequence). The J segment lost 4 bases and the V segment lost 0 bases, leaving 7 bases of the junction unmatched. The CDR3 runs 16 residues. The CDR3 protein is CASSLEWTGVPTEAFF. CDR3 bases: TGTGCCAGCAGCTTGGAGTGGACAGGGGTCCCCACTGAAGCTTTCTTT.

The chain couples TRBV30 to TRBJ2-1, with 7 bases that match TRBD2. Per germline, CDR1 GTSNPN and CDR2 SVGIG (reference sequence). Losses at the gene ends were 3 bases for V and 10 bases for J; bases not matched to a gene: 3. CDR3 length: 11 amino acids. The CDR3 DNA sequence: TGTGCCTGGAGCGAGACTAGCGAGCAGTTCTTC. Translation: CAWSETSEQFF.

CDR3 nucleotide sequence: TGTGCCAGCACCTCAACAGGGATTAGCAATCAGCCCCAGCATTTT. The encoded protein is CASTSTGISNQPQHF. The chain couples TRBV7-8 to TRBJ1-5; tentatively, D is TRBD1 (6 bases). The germline gives CDR1 SGHVS, CDR2 FQNEAQ. The CDR3 length is 15 residues. Trimming left V 7 bases short and J 0 bases short, with 13 bases between.

J is TRBJ2-2 and V is TRBV10-3, with D tentatively TRBD1 (5 bases). V lost 2 bases to trimming and J lost 1 base, with 8 bases between them. Germline assignment: CDR1 ENHRY and CDR2 SYGVKD. CDR3 length: 15 amino acids. The CDR3 sequence is CAISEKQGNTGELFF. CDR3 coding DNA: TGTGCCATCAGTGAGAAGCAGGGGAACACCGGGGAGCTGTTTTTT.

This chain connects TRBV5-4 to TRBJ1-1; TRBD1 might be the D (6 bases). CDR3 size: 12 residues. Trimming took 0 bases from V and 8 from J, leaving 8 bases between them. Germline V lookup: CDR1 SGHNT, CDR2 YYREEE (reference sequence). The CDR3 nucleotides are TGTGCCAGCAGCTTGGAGAGGGGGGAAGCTTTCTTT. Its translation is CASSLERGEAFF.

The chain recombines TRBV7-9 with TRBJ2-3; D gene unclear. The CDR3 loop spans 10 amino acids. Germline V lookup: CDR1 SEHNR, CDR2 FQNEAQ (reference sequence). The germline V and J ends were trimmed by 5 bases and 13 bases, with 10 bases remaining between them. This CDR3 is CASSQSTEYF. The CDR3 nucleotides are TGTGCCAGCAGCCAGAGCACAGAGTATTTT.